This T cell receptor (beta chain) is from a study of blood T cell repertoires in COVID-19. TCRdb's copy holds only in-frame clones and misses some; the assay was immunoSEQ multiplex PCR. This sample has some 340,000 clones, with around 87% found just once. The V segment lost 5 bases and the J segment 2 bases; nucleotides outside the gene matches: 7. This CDR3 region has 17 residues. CDR1 and CDR2 (germline): SGHTA, FQGTGA. The sequenced sample consisted of PBMCs or T cells enriched from blood (not recorded which). The clonotype originates from a woman between 25 and 40 years old who had recovered from COVID-19. This chain connects TRBV7-3 to TRBJ2-3; 13 nucleotides agree with TRBD2. CDR3 loop: CASSAVGLAGVTDTQYF. The DNA of the CDR3 is TGTGCCAGCAGCGCCGTCGGACTAGCGGGGGTCACAGATACGCAGTATTTT.